The rows below give T cell receptor beta chains drawn from one sample of a study of T cells in Graves' hyperthyroidism and ophthalmopathy. Each CDR3 protein gets one entry after TCRdb re-called the multiplex PCR reads with MiXCR. The table lists around 34,000 distinct CDR3 sequences, under 65% of them singletons, with 25% in the top ten. Source material: blood. The receptors stem from a woman between 35 and 50 years old with Graves' ophthalmopathy. Both conserved end residues are part of each CDR3. Each record gives: D gene, J gene, V gene, clone size, CDR3 DNA, CDR3 protein. A D gene is named only where the DNA matches it firmly. Only some rows state a clone size, as once, few, many or a class for expanded clones.

>-|TRBJ1-1|TRBV5-8|many
TGTGCCAGCAGCTTGGGGGGGGTCGGCACTGAAGCTTTCTTT
CASSLGGVGTEAFF
>-|TRBJ1-5|TRBV29-1|few
TGCAGCGTTGCGGGGGCAGATCAGCCCCAGCATTTT
CSVAGADQPQHF
>-|TRBJ2-6|TRBV29-1|medium-sized
TGCAGCGCCGAAAGCTCTGGGGCCAACGTCCTGACTTTC
CSAESSGANVLTF
>-|TRBJ1-4|TRBV7-2|many
TGTGCCAGCAGCCCCAGGGTCGGCGGGGCTAATGAAAAACTGTTTTTT
CASSPRVGGANEKLFF
>TRBD1|TRBJ2-7|TRBV5-6|many
TGTGCCAGCAGCTTGTCTGGGACAGGGATTGCCCACGAGCAGTACTTC
CASSLSGTGIAHEQYF
>TRBD2|TRBJ2-3|TRBV19|many
TGTGCCAGTAGTATAGAAGTCCTGACTAGCGACTCCACAGATACGCAGTATTTT
CASSIEVLTSDSTDTQYF
>TRBD1|TRBJ2-5|TRBV12-3/TRBV12-4|-
TGTGCCAGCACCCGACAGGGGACGGGCCAAGAGACCCAGTACTTC
CASTRQGTGQETQYF
>-|TRBJ1-2|TRBV29-1|-
TGCAGCGTTGTTCACTTAGGCGGGAACTATGGCTACACCTTC
CSVVHLGGNYGYTF
>-|TRBJ1-2|TRBV5-5|many
TGTGCCAGCAGCCAGTTGACGACCAACTATGGCTACACCTTC
CASSQLTTNYGYTF
>-|TRBJ2-1|TRBV9|medium-sized
TGTGCCAGCGGGGGGGGCGGTAAGCAGTTCTTC
CASGGGGKQFF
>-|TRBJ1-2|TRBV5-8|-
TGTGCCAGCAGCTTACAGGCCTTAGACTATGGCTACACCTTC
CASSLQALDYGYTF
>-|TRBJ1-5|TRBV20-1|-
TGCAGTGCTCTCCGGGACACCCATCAGCCCCAGCATTTT
CSALRDTHQPQHF
>TRBD2|TRBJ2-3|TRBV20-1|-
TGCAGTGCTTCTAGCGGGAGTCGCCACGAGCAGTATTTT
CSASSGSRHEQYF
>-|TRBJ2-3|TRBV15|-
TGTGCCACCAGCAGGGAGGGAAATACGCAGTATTTT
CATSREGNTQYF
>-|TRBJ1-1|TRBV20-1|-
TGCAGTGCTCTAGCGGGGGGCCTACCGAACACTGAAGCTTTCTTT
CSALAGGLPNTEAFF
>TRBD1|TRBJ2-1|TRBV15|-
TGTGCCACCAGCAAAGGACAGGGCTCTTACAATGAGCAGTTCTTC
CATSKGQGSYNEQFF
>TRBD2|TRBJ2-2|TRBV10-2|-
TGCGCCAGCAAGGGAGGGGTCACCGGGGAGCTGTTTTTT
CASKGGVTGELFF
>-|TRBJ1-3|TRBV6-5|many
TGTGCCAGCAGTTCTTCAAGGAGCACCATATATTTT
CASSSSRSTIYF
>-|TRBJ1-3|TRBV20-1|-
TGCAGTGCTACTCAGGATTACACTGGAAACACCATATACTTT
CSATQDYTGNTIYF
>-|TRBJ1-1|TRBV6-1|-
-
CASSVGQGSEAFF
>TRBD2|TRBJ2-2|TRBV2|-
TGTGCCAGCAGTGAAGTTGGTAGCGGGGGAAACACCGGGGAGCTGTTTTTT
CASSEVGSGGNTGELFF
>TRBD2|TRBJ2-2|TRBV5-1|many
TGCGCCAGCAGCACGGGACTAGCGGGAGCGGGCGGGGAGCTGTTTTTT
CASSTGLAGAGGELFF
>-|TRBJ2-3|TRBV13|-
TGTGCCAGCAGCTTAGACTCGGGGAAAGATACGCAGTATTTT
CASSLDSGKDTQYF
>-|TRBJ1-1|TRBV7-9|many
TGTGCCAGCAGCCCCCGAGGCAGTGAAGCTTTCTTT
CASSPRGSEAFF
>TRBD2|TRBJ2-3|TRBV9|-
TGCGCCAGCAGTACGGGAACCAGGACTAGCGGGGGAGGCACAGATACACAGTATTTT
CASSTGTRTSGGGTDTQYF
>-|TRBJ2-7|TRBV13|-
TGTGCCAGCAGCTTAGAGGGGGGAACCTACGAGCAGTACTTC
CASSLEGGTYEQYF
>-|TRBJ2-7|TRBV29-1|-
TGCAGCGTTGGTTTAAGCGGAACCTACGAGCAGTACTTC
CSVGLSGTYEQYF
>-|TRBJ2-7|TRBV19|-
TGTGCCAGTAGCCCAGCAGGGTCCAATCTCTACGAGCAGTACTTC
CASSPAGSNLYEQYF
>-|TRBJ2-7|TRBV30|-
TGTGCCTTCCAGGAACCACTCACAAAACGAGGTATGGTAGACGAGCAGTACTTC
CAFQEPLTKRGMVDEQYF
>TRBD1|TRBJ2-1|TRBV20-1|-
TGCAGTGCCCCGGGACAGGACAATGAGCAGTTCTTC
CSAPGQDNEQFF
>TRBD1|TRBJ1-3|TRBV2|once
TGTGCCAGCAGTTCGGGACAGGGACCACTCTCTGGAAACACCATATATTTT
CASSSGQGPLSGNTIYF
>-|TRBJ2-2|TRBV5-6|few
TGTGCCAGCAGCTTGGCGGCAGGGAACACCGGGGAGCTGTTTTTT
CASSLAAGNTGELFF
>TRBD2|TRBJ2-5|TRBV5-1|-
TGCGCCAGCAGGCCTAGCGGGGGACAACAAGAGACCCAGTACTTC
CASRPSGGQQETQYF
>-|TRBJ2-1|TRBV7-6|medium-sized
TGTGCCAGCAGCTTTGTCTTGGGGGGTGAGCAGTTCTTC
CASSFVLGGEQFF
>-|TRBJ2-1|TRBV5-1|-
TGCGCCAGCAGCTTGGTCTTCGAGGGGGATGAGCAGGTCTTC
CASSLVFEGDEQVF